Listed here are 2 T cell receptor beta chains from one sample, sequenced in a study of T-cell reconstitution after alpha-beta-depleted transplantation in children. Unique molecular identifiers were used to barcode this TCRbeta library. Each CDR3 protein is one row after TCRdb ran MiXCR on the PCR reads. The sample contains hundreds of thousands of distinct CDR3 sequences, around 16% of which appear only once. Sample: PBMCs, mostly from graft donor cells, taken 360 days after TCRalphabeta/CD19-depleted stem cell transplant. The receptor source for this set is a boy younger than two who had a stem cell transplant for Wiskott-Aldrich syndrome, so the T cells may come from the graft donor.

This clonotype has at least ten counts. The rearrangement uses TRBV10-3 and TRBJ1-1, with D perhaps matching TRBD1 (6 bases). Germline V gene sequence: CDR1 ENHRY, CDR2 SYGVKD. The CDR3 length is 14 residues. Between the trimmed V and J ends, which lost 6 bases and 0 bases, there was a span of 11 bases. The CDR3 DNA sequence: TGTGCCATCAGCCAACAGGGATTGAACACTGAAGCTTTCTTT. Its protein product is CAISQQGLNTEAFF.

This clonotype was counted only a few times. This chain joins TRBV28 and TRBJ2-4; TRBD1 matches 9 bases. CDR3 size: 20 residues. V lost 5 bases to trimming and J lost 0 bases; unmatched junction nucleotides: 17. Germline-derived CDR1 and CDR2 are MDHEN and SYDVKM. CDR3 nucleotides: TGTGCCAGCAGTCTACCCCGGGACAGGGCAAGTTCCCTAGCCAAAAACATTCAGTACTTC. Amino acid sequence: CASSLPRDRASSLAKNIQYF.